This passage covers 30 T cell receptor beta chains from one sample sequenced in a study of brain T cells in children with intractable seizures. Libraries were prepared by immunoSEQ multiplex PCR; TCRdb keeps only in-frame clonotypes and omits some of them. Here the sample spans about 350,000 clones, 93% being singletons. The time point here: blood from clinic visit 5 months post-surgery; TSC patient then seizure free. Sequenced here: peripheral blood, sampled 4 to 6 months after surgery. Source of these receptors: a boy under two years old with tuberous sclerosis and intractable seizures.

This clone occurred once. Other DNA variants within this sample encode the same CDR3. The rearrangement joins TRBV19 to TRBJ2-7; tentatively, D is TRBD2 (6 bases). The V gene's germline CDR1 is LNHDA and CDR2 SQIVND (reference sequence). CDR3 length: 13 amino acids. The V end lost 5 bases, the J end lost 2 bases, and 10 bases lay between the germline ends. The CDR3 sequence is CASSPGGAYEQYF. The DNA for the CDR3 is TGTGCCAGTAGTCCCGGCGGGGCCTACGAGCAGTACTTC.

The rearrangement uses TRBV5-1 and TRBJ1-1; 9 positions agree with TRBD1. Germline values: CDR1 SGHRS, CDR2 YFSETQ. The CDR3 sequence is 14 residues long. The trim removed 4 bases at V and 8 bases at J, leaving 9 bases unmatched. CDR3 coding DNA: TGCGCCAGCAGCAGAGGGACAGGGCTTCCCGAAGCTTTCTTT. Its protein is CASSRGTGLPEAFF.

The J gene is TRBJ2-7, the V gene TRBV3-1 (or the pseudogene TRBV3-2); D unresolved. Trimming cost V 1 base and J 3 bases, with 13 bases left between them. The V gene's germline CDR1 is LGHDT and CDR2 YNNKEL (reference sequence). The CDR3 has 15 residues. CDR3 DNA: TGTGCCAGCAGCCAAGGCCCCGGTTTTCTCTACGAGCAGTACTTC. Translation gives CASSQGPGFLYEQYF.

Remarks on this clone: The same CDR3 arises from other DNA sequences in this sample as well. V usage is TRBV11-3 and J usage is TRBJ2-7; D perhaps matches TRBD2 (6 bases). This CDR3 is 15 amino acids long. Trimming cost V 1 base and J 5 bases, with 15 bases left between them. Germline CDR1 and CDR2: SGHNT and YENEEA. CDR3 in DNA: TGTGCCAGCAGCTTAGTTTCTCGGACTAATGACGAGCAGTACTTC. This codes for CASSLVSRTNDEQYF.

This clone has only one observation. The chain has TRBV19 and TRBJ2-3; a weak D match, TRBD1 (6 bases). With 4 bases removed from V and 3 bases from J, the gap between germline ends came to 20 bases. The CDR3 is made up of 17 amino acids. Germline V gene data show CDR1 as LNHDA and CDR2 as SQIVND (reference sequence). The CDR3 region has the DNA TGTGCCAGTAGTACAACTCGACAGGCCGCAAAAACAGATACGCAGTATTTT. It yields the protein CASSTTRQAAKTDTQYF.

This clone was seen a few times. The genes are TRBV4-2 and TRBJ2-7; 11 nucleotides align to TRBD2. This CDR3 is 17 amino acids long. J gave up 4 bases and V 3 bases, and 11 bases lay outside the gene matches. Germline loops: CDR1 LGHNA, CDR2 YNFKEQ. CDR3 DNA: TGTGCCAGCAGCCAGTCTGGGGGAACTAGCGGGGGTTACGAGCAGTACTTC. It is translated as CASSQSGGTSGGYEQYF.

The chain has TRBV5-8 and TRBJ2-7; 7 bases fit TRBD1. J was trimmed by 4 bases and V by 4 bases; bases with no gene match: 8. The germline V gene encodes CDR1 SGHTS and CDR2 YDEGEE. The CDR3 consists of 14 residues. CDR3 bases: TGTGCCAGCAGCCTACAGGGACAGCCATACGAGCAGTACTTC. Translated: CASSLQGQPYEQYF.

The rearrangement links TRBV21-1 to TRBJ1-1; the D call in the table, TRBD1, was not verified against the DNA. TRBV21-1 is noted as a pseudogene. The CDR3 loop spans 16 amino acids. The CDR3 sequence is CASSKALPGQHTEAFF. CDR3 nucleotides: TGTGCCAGCAGCAAAGCGCTTCCGGGACAGCACACTGAAGCTTTCTTT.

J is TRBJ2-5 and V is TRBV7-9; TRBD1 aligns across 8 bases. The CDR3 runs to 15 residues. The germline CDR1 and CDR2 sequences are SEHNR and FQNEAQ (reference sequence). The V and J ends lost 5 bases and 1 base, in that order; junction bases with no gene match: 6. The CDR3 DNA is TGTGCCAGCAGCCCACTTGGACAGGGCCAAGAGACCCAGTACTTC. Its translation is CASSPLGQGQETQYF.

This clone was picked up one time. The genes are TRBV6-6 and TRBJ1-1, with D perhaps TRBD1 (6 bases). V lost 4 bases and J 3 bases, leaving 9 bases between the germline ends. This CDR3 contains 13 residues. CDR1 and CDR2 from the germline V gene are MNHNY and SVGAGI (reference sequence). As DNA, the CDR3 is TGTGCCAGCAGTTTGTACAGGGACACTGAAGCTTTCTTT. Encoded protein: CASSLYRDTEAFF.

The V gene is TRBV24-1, the J gene TRBJ1-2; the match to TRBD1 covers 11 bases. CDR1 and CDR2 (germline): KGHDR, SFDVKD. The V segment lost 7 bases and the J segment 4 bases; nucleotides outside the gene matches: 1. CDR3 length: 13 residues. CDR3 amino acids: CATSGTGGYGYTF. CDR3 DNA: TGTGCCACCAGCGGGACAGGGGGCTATGGCTACACCTTC.

CDR3 amino acids: CASSSLGFAQGAGGYTF. CDR3 in DNA: TGTGCCAGCAGCTCGCTTGGATTCGCACAGGGGGCTGGGGGCTACACCTTC. V is TRBV7-9 and J is TRBJ1-2; 9 bases are a match to TRBD1. The germline CDR1 and CDR2 sequences are SEHNR and FQNEAQ (reference sequence). The ends lost 4 bases at V and 8 bases at J; junction bases unmatched: 17. The CDR3 is 17 residues long.

This chain uses TRBV6-5 with TRBJ1-2; D may be TRBD1 (5 bases). From germline, CDR1 is MNHEY and CDR2 SVGAGI. The CDR3 runs to 13 residues. The V and J ends lost 2 bases and 8 bases respectively, with 12 bases between them. CDR3 amino acids: CASSYGGAEGYTF. CDR3 DNA sequence: TGTGCCAGCAGTTACGGTGGGGCGGAGGGCTACACCTTC.

The rearrangement links TRBV5-1 to TRBJ2-7; D is uncertain. The CDR3 totals 13 residues. Trimming left V 0 bases short and J 3 bases short, with 7 bases between. The germline V gene has CDR1 SGHRS and CDR2 YFSETQ. Here the CDR3 reads CASSLVGLYEQYF. The CDR3, as DNA: TGCGCCAGCAGCTTGGTGGGCCTCTACGAGCAGTACTTC.

The genes are TRBV3-1 (or the pseudogene TRBV3-2) and TRBJ1-6; D is perhaps TRBD1 (5 bases). This CDR3 is built from 13 residues. Germline CDR1 LGHDT, CDR2 YNNKEL (reference sequence). Trimming removed 3 bases from V and 7 bases from J, with 7 bases in between. The CDR3 sequence is CASSQRQNSPLHF. For the CDR3, the DNA is TGTGCCAGCAGCCAGAGACAGAATTCACCCCTCCACTTT.

The rearrangement links TRBV7-9 to TRBJ2-3; D is possibly TRBD2 (6 bases). Trimming left V 0 bases short and J 1 base short, with 8 bases between. Germline V CDR1 and CDR2: SEHNR, FQNEAQ (reference sequence). CDR3 length equals 15 residues. The CDR3 sequence is CASSLASGRTDTQYF. The CDR3 nucleotides read TGTGCCAGCAGCTTAGCTAGCGGTCGCACAGATACGCAGTATTTT.

The V call is TRBV7-9, the J call TRBJ2-7, with 8 positions matching TRBD2. This CDR3 spans 13 amino acids. With V trimmed by 1 base and J by 6 bases, 2 bases remained unmatched. Germline-derived CDR1 and CDR2 are SEHNR and FQNEAQ (reference sequence). The CDR3 sequence: CASSLVAGPEQYF. In DNA, the CDR3 is TGTGCCAGCAGCTTAGTAGCGGGACCCGAGCAGTACTTC.

The V call is TRBV21-1, the J call TRBJ1-1; the table's D call TRBD1 went unverified against the DNA. TRBV21-1 is reported as a pseudogene. This CDR3 has 16 amino acids. The CDR3 nucleotides read TGTGCCAGCAGCAAGGGGCAGGGGGCGACGTACACTGAAGCTTTCTTT. The encoded protein is CASSKGQGATYTEAFF.

The V gene is TRBV6-5, the J gene TRBJ2-7; 11 bases agree with TRBD2. Germline values: CDR1 MNHEY, CDR2 SVGAGI. This CDR3 comprises 15 residues. V lost 2 bases and J lost 10; bases outside the gene matches: 10. The CDR3 here is CASSYLSGRGLVQYF. Written as DNA, the CDR3 is TGTGCCAGCAGTTACCTTAGCGGGAGGGGCCTTGTACAGTACTTC.

DNA of the CDR3: TGTGCCTGGAGTATACAGGGTGAAGCTTTCTTT. Its protein product is CAWSIQGEAFF. The chain couples TRBV30 to TRBJ1-1; perhaps TRBD1 as D (6 bases). The germline V gene encodes CDR1 GTSNPN and CDR2 SVGIG (reference sequence). The CDR3 runs 11 residues. V shed 2 bases and J shed 7 bases, with 8 bases lying between them.

The chain is built from TRBV4-1 and TRBJ2-7; TRBD1 aligns across 7 bases. The germline gives CDR1 MGHRA, CDR2 YSYEKL. With V trimmed by 4 bases and J by 3 bases, 6 bases remained unmatched. CDR3 length: 14 amino acids. The CDR3 sequence is CASSPPTGRYEQYF. The CDR3 DNA is TGCGCCAGCAGCCCCCCGACAGGGCGCTACGAGCAGTACTTC.

The chain employs TRBV7-9 and TRBJ2-5, with TRBD1 matching 7 bases. J gave up 1 base and V 5 bases, and 7 bases lay outside the gene matches. Germline CDR1 SEHNR, CDR2 FQNEAQ (reference sequence). CDR3 size: 15 residues. CDR3 DNA: TGTGCCAGCAGCCCCGACAGGGCCTTCCAAGAGACCCAGTACTTC. It yields the protein CASSPDRAFQETQYF.

The J gene is TRBJ2-2, the V gene TRBV7-2; 7 bases align to TRBD2. V trimming: 10 bases; J trimming: 5 bases; junction bases outside the gene matches: 13. The CDR3 is 15 amino acids. Germline V CDR1 and CDR2: SGHTA, FQGNSA. As DNA, the CDR3 is TGTGCCACGTCCGTAGCGGGCGAAATGACCGGGGAGCTGTTTTTT. This codes for CATSVAGEMTGELFF.

The rearrangement links TRBV11-3 to TRBJ2-1; 9 nucleotides align to TRBD1. The CDR3 covers 18 residues. Germline loops: CDR1 SGHNT, CDR2 YENEEA. V was clipped by 5 bases and J by 8 bases; unmatched bases: 19. The CDR3 sequence is CASSVKSRDRDIADEQFF. The DNA of the CDR3 is TGTGCCAGCAGCGTAAAGTCCCGGGACAGGGATATTGCGGATGAGCAGTTCTTC.

J is TRBJ2-7 and V is TRBV7-9, with TRBD2 matching 10 bases. The germline V gene has CDR1 SEHNR and CDR2 FQNEAQ (reference sequence). V was pared by 1 base and J by 3 bases, with 3 bases of the junction left unmatched. The CDR3 contains 15 residues. The CDR3 DNA reads TGTGCCAGCAGCTTAGGGCGGACTAGCGGCTACGAGCAGTACTTC. This translates into CASSLGRTSGYEQYF.

The chain employs TRBV7-2 and TRBJ1-2, with a tentative D call TRBD1 (6 bases). CDR1 is SGHTA and CDR2 is FQGNSA in the germline V gene. V gave up 1 base and J gave up 6 bases, with 15 bases separating them. The CDR3 runs 15 residues. In DNA, the CDR3 is TGTGCCAGCAGCTTAGAAGCAGGGGATATGCATGGCTACACCTTC. It yields the protein CASSLEAGDMHGYTF.

This chain uses TRBV5-1 with TRBJ2-7; tentatively, D is TRBD2 (5 bases). V was pared by 4 bases and J by 5 bases, with 19 bases between. This CDR3 is 15 amino acids long. CDR1 is SGHRS, CDR2 YFSETQ, per germline. CDR3 nucleotides: TGCGCCAGCAGCCAAGGACTGACCTTCCTGGACGAGCAGTACTTC. Amino acids: CASSQGLTFLDEQYF. The complete variable domain, with remaining parts taken from reference TRBV5-1 and TRBJ2-7, reads KAGVTQTPRYLIKTRGQQVTLSCSPISGHRSVSWYQQTPGQGLQFLFEYFSETQRNKGNFPGRFSGRQFSNSRSEMNVSTLELGDSALYLCASSQGLTFLDEQYFGPGTRLTVT.

The CDR3 bases are TGCGCCAGCAGCTTCCCAGGGTTTGCCAAGGCATTGAATGAGCAGTTCTTC. The encoded protein is CASSFPGFAKALNEQFF. The V call is TRBV5-1, the J call TRBJ2-1, with D perhaps TRBD1 (5 bases). The V gene lost 2 bases and the J gene lost 7 bases, with 22 bases spanning the gap. Germline assignment: CDR1 SGHRS and CDR2 YFSETQ. CDR3 size: 17 residues.

This chain links TRBV5-4 with TRBJ2-7; 9 bases are shared with TRBD1. Germline lookup yields CDR1 SGHNT and CDR2 YYREEE (reference sequence). The CDR3 runs to 14 residues. V shed 4 bases, J shed 3 bases, and the junction held 5 bases outside the gene matches. CDR3 in DNA: TGTGCCAGCAGCCCCACAGGGGGCCGCTACGAGCAGTACTTC. It specifies CASSPTGGRYEQYF. The whole variable domain, remainder taken from reference TRBV5-4 and TRBJ2-7, is ETGVTQSPTHLIKTRGQQVTLRCSSQSGHNTVSWYQQALGQGPQFIFQYYREEENGRGNFPPRFSGLQFPNYSSELNVNALELDDSALYLCASSPTGGRYEQYFGPGTRLTVT.

V usage is TRBV5-1 and J usage is TRBJ2-6; weak D call: TRBD1 (6 bases). The CDR3 loop spans 15 amino acids. From germline, CDR1 is SGHRS and CDR2 YFSETQ. Trimming stripped 4 bases from V and 3 bases from J, with 11 bases between. The CDR3 DNA is TGCGCCAGCAGCGAAACAGGGAGTGGGGCCAACGTCCTGACTTTC. It yields the protein CASSETGSGANVLTF.